What follows are 19 T cell receptor beta chains derived from one specimen sequenced in a study of T cell changes during pregnancy in multiple sclerosis. TCRdb's table, derived via immunoSEQ multiplex PCR, lists solely in-frame clones and lacks some. The sample includes roughly 28,000 clones, roughly 91% of them seen just once. Sequencing was performed on CD4+ T cells from peripheral blood mononuclear cells, taken in the first trimester of pregnancy. The receptors were gathered from a female donor in good health, enrolled as a control in a pregnancy study.

The chain has TRBV7-2 and TRBJ2-7; 8 nucleotides line up with TRBD1. Looked up from germline, CDR1 is SGHTA and CDR2 is FQGNSA. The J segment lost 12 bases and the V segment lost 1 base, leaving 8 bases of the junction unmatched. The CDR3 covers 13 residues. CDR3 loop: CASSLGRQGARYF. In DNA, the CDR3 is TGTGCCAGCAGCTTAGGAAGGCAGGGGGCGCGGTACTTC.

This clone was found a few times. The chain carries TRBV2 and TRBJ2-7; 10 nucleotides agree with TRBD2. Germline assignment: CDR1 SNHLY and CDR2 FYNNEI. V gave up 7 bases and J gave up 6 bases; unmatched junction bases: 9. The length of the CDR3 is 14 residues. The CDR3 sequence is CASNGASGSGEQYF. The CDR3 DNA is TGTGCCAGCAACGGGGCTAGCGGGAGCGGCGAGCAGTACTTC. The whole variable domain, filled in from reference TRBV2 and TRBJ2-7, reads EPEVTQTPSHQVTQMGQEVILRCVPISNHLYFYWYRQILGQKVEFLVSFYNNEISEKSEIFDDQFSVERPDGSNFTLKIRSTKLEDSAMYFCASNGASGSGEQYFGPGTRLTVT.

The chain has TRBV10-2 and TRBJ2-7; tentative D call: TRBD2 (5 bases). V dropped 6 bases and J dropped 5 bases, with 14 bases sitting between them. Per germline, CDR1 WSHSY and CDR2 SAAADI. This CDR3 is 13 amino acids long. The CDR3 sequence is CASSAGLRNEQYF. CDR3 DNA: TGCGCCAGCAGCGCGGGTCTGCGAAACGAGCAGTACTTC.

This chain joins TRBV7-2 and TRBJ2-1; 11 nucleotides match TRBD2. The CDR3 has 12 residues. Trimming took 5 bases from V and 12 from J; bases not matched to a gene: 3. Germline V gene data show CDR1 as SGHTA and CDR2 as FQGNSA. Here the CDR3 DNA reads TGTGCCAGCAGCGTTCTAGCGGGGGGGCAGTTCTTC. Protein: CASSVLAGGQFF.

This rearrangement joins TRBV10-3 to TRBJ2-7, with D perhaps matching TRBD2 (6 bases). V was shortened by 3 bases and J by 4 bases, with 10 bases between the two germline ends. The CDR3 extends over 13 amino acids. Germline assignment: CDR1 ENHRY and CDR2 SYGVKD. CDR3 region: CAISDREWYEQYF. CDR3 nucleotide sequence: TGTGCCATCAGTGACCGGGAGTGGTACGAGCAGTACTTC.

The CDR3 loop is CASSLSRTHVETQYF. CDR3 in DNA: TGTGCCAGCAGCTTATCTCGGACACACGTGGAGACCCAGTACTTC. V is TRBV7-3 and J is TRBJ2-5; a weak D match, TRBD1 (5 bases). Germline V CDR1 and CDR2: SGHTA, FQGTGA. This CDR3 is 15 amino acids long. Trimming removed 2 bases at V and 5 bases at J, with 15 bases between. Complete variable domain (other parts from reference TRBV7-3 and TRBJ2-5): GAGVSQTPSNKVTEKGKYVELRCDPISGHTALYWYRQSLGQGPEFLIYFQGTGAADDSGLPNDRFFAVRPEGSVSTLKIQRTERGDSAVYLCASSLSRTHVETQYFGPGTRLLVL.

The J gene is TRBJ2-1, the V gene TRBV11-3; TRBD2 is a possible D gene (6 bases). The CDR3 loop spans 14 amino acids. The V gene's germline CDR1 is SGHNT and CDR2 YENEEA. V was shortened by 0 bases and J by 7 bases, with 10 bases between the two germline ends. The CDR3 spells CASSLEGRGNEQFF. CDR3 nucleotides: TGTGCCAGCAGCTTAGAGGGGCGGGGAAATGAGCAGTTCTTC.

The gene calls are TRBV4-3 and TRBJ1-1, with D hard to call. The CDR3 loop spans 16 amino acids. Germline V lookup: CDR1 LGHNA, CDR2 YSLEER. Between the trimmed V and J ends, which lost 1 base and 1 base, there was a span of 13 bases. This chain's CDR3 is CASSQGASYTNTEAFF. CDR3 nucleotide sequence: TGCGCCAGCAGCCAAGGTGCCAGTTATACGAACACTGAAGCTTTCTTT.

As DNA, the CDR3 is TGTGCCAGCTCACCGGGCCAGCCAGATGTGGAGACCCAGTACTTC. Protein: CASSPGQPDVETQYF. The chain recombines TRBV18 with TRBJ2-5; no clear D. V lost 3 bases and J lost 5, with 16 bases in between. This CDR3 comprises 15 residues. CDR1 and CDR2 (germline): KGHSH, LQKENI. Full variable domain (rest looked up from reference TRBV18 and TRBJ2-5): NAGVMQNPRHLVRRRGQEARLRCSPMKGHSHVYWYRQLPEEGLKFMVYLQKENIIDESGMPKERFSAEFPKEGPSILRIQQVVRGDSAAYFCASSPGQPDVETQYFGPGTRLLVL.

The V call is TRBV10-2, the J call TRBJ2-1; 8 bases agree with TRBD2. The V and J ends lost 9 bases and 4 bases, in that order; junction bases with no gene match: 8. The CDR3 length is 14 residues. Germline V gives CDR1 WSHSY, CDR2 SAAADI. The CDR3: CASQRTSSYNEQFF. The CDR3 DNA reads TGCGCCAGTCAGAGGACTAGCTCTTACAATGAGCAGTTCTTC.

The chain's CDR3 is CAWAQLNEQFF. The CDR3 DNA sequence: TGTGCCTGGGCACAGCTCAATGAGCAGTTCTTC. The J gene is TRBJ2-1, the V gene TRBV30; no clear D gene. The CDR3 runs to 11 residues. The germline V gene has CDR1 GTSNPN and CDR2 SVGIG (reference sequence). Between the trimmed V and J ends, which lost 5 bases and 6 bases, there was a span of 8 bases. Variable domain in full (rest from reference TRBV30 and TRBJ2-1): SQTIHQWPATLVQPVGSPLSLECTVEGTSNPNLYWYRQAAGRGLQLLFYSVGIGQISSEVPQNLSASRPQDRQFILSSKKLLLSDSGFYLCAWAQLNEQFFGPGTRLTVL.

CDR3 region: CASSTQGGTEAFF. The CDR3 DNA is TGTGCCAGCAGTACACAGGGAGGGACTGAAGCTTTCTTT. The rearrangement joins TRBV6-6 to TRBJ1-1, with a possible D match to TRBD1 (6 bases). Trimming removed 5 bases from V and 5 bases from J, with 12 bases in between. The CDR3 extends over 13 amino acids. Germline V CDR1 and CDR2: MNHNY, SVGAGI (reference sequence).

This chain connects TRBV5-5 to TRBJ1-6; unclear D gene. Trimming removed 0 bases from V and 9 bases from J, with 22 bases in between. Germline V gene sequence: CDR1 SGHKS, CDR2 YYEKEE (reference sequence). CDR3 size: 18 residues. CDR3 sequence: CASSLGASFLAAGSPLHF. The CDR3, as DNA: TGTGCCAGCAGCTTGGGCGCCAGCTTTTTGGCGGCGGGTTCACCCCTCCACTTT.

The gene calls are TRBV6-1 and TRBJ2-3; 7 nucleotides match TRBD1. This CDR3 spans 15 amino acids. Germline CDR1 reads MNHNS; CDR2 reads SASEGT. V lost 1 base and J lost 0; bases outside the gene matches: 1. In DNA, the CDR3 is TGTGCCAGCAGTGAAGAGGGACAGAGCACAGATACGCAGTATTTT. Residues: CASSEEGQSTDTQYF.

The chain links TRBV5-1 to TRBJ2-2; 7 positions match TRBD1. Trimming took 0 bases from V and 7 from J; bases not matched to a gene: 6. CDR3 size: 15 residues. The germline gives CDR1 SGHRS, CDR2 YFSETQ. CDR3 sequence (DNA): TGCGCCAGCAGCTTGGGTGGGACAGACCGCGGGGAGCTGTTTTTT. As protein: CASSLGGTDRGELFF.

The chain couples TRBV11-3 to TRBJ2-7; the match to TRBD2 covers 9 bases. This CDR3 is 17 amino acids long. The junction had 17 bases not matched to a gene; V was cut back by 7 bases and J by 4 bases. Germline assignment: CDR1 SGHNT and CDR2 YENEEA. CDR3 sequence (DNA): TGTGCCAGCACCAAGGGGGGGGGTAGCGGGAGACCTTACGAGCAGTACTTC. It encodes CASTKGGGSGRPYEQYF. The full variable domain, rest sourced from reference TRBV11-3 and TRBJ2-7, is EAGVVQSPRYKIIEKKQPVAFWCNPISGHNTLYWYLQNLGQGPELLIRYENEEAVDDSQLPKDRFSAERLKGVDSTLKIQPAELGDSAVYLCASTKGGGSGRPYEQYFGPGTRLTVT.

The chain has TRBV11-1 and TRBJ2-7; maybe TRBD1 (5 bases). V lost 4 bases, J lost 5 bases, and 24 bases lay in between. Germline CDR1 is SGHAT and CDR2 is FQDESV (reference sequence). This CDR3 has 17 residues. The CDR3 coding sequence is TGTGCCAGCAGCTCCTACCTGCAGGGAATTGATTTCGACGAGCAGTACTTC. This sequence encodes CASSSYLQGIDFDEQYF.

This clone was observed once. The J gene is TRBJ1-5, the V gene TRBV18; no reliable D call. Germline V gene sequence: CDR1 KGHSH, CDR2 LQKENI. V lost 1 base and J 6 bases, leaving 13 bases between the germline ends. This CDR3 comprises 15 residues. CDR3 region: CASSPLTSGIQPQHF. CDR3 coding DNA: TGTGCCAGCTCACCACTCACGTCCGGGATTCAGCCCCAGCATTTT.

This chain connects TRBV5-1 to TRBJ2-7; TRBD2 agrees at 7 bases. CDR1 is SGHRS and CDR2 is YFSETQ in the germline V gene. This CDR3 has 16 residues. With V trimmed by 0 bases and J by 6 bases, 12 bases remained unmatched. CDR3 protein: CASSLAHLGGGLEQYF. The CDR3, as DNA: TGCGCCAGCAGCTTGGCCCACCTTGGGGGAGGGCTCGAGCAGTACTTC.